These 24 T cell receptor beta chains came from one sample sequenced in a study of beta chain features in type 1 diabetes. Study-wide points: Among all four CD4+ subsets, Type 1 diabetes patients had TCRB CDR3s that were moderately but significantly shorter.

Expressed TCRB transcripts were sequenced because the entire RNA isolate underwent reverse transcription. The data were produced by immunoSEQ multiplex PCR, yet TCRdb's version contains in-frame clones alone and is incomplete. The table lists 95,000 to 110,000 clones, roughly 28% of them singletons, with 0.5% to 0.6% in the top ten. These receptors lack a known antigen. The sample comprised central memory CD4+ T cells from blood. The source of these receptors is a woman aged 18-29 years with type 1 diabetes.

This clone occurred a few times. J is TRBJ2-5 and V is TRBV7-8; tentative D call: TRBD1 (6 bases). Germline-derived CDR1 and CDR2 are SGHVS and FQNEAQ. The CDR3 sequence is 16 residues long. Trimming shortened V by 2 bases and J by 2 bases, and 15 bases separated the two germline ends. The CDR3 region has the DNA TGTGCCAGCAGCTTACACACCCGGGACACTCAAGAGACCCAGTACTTC. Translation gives CASSLHTRDTQETQYF.

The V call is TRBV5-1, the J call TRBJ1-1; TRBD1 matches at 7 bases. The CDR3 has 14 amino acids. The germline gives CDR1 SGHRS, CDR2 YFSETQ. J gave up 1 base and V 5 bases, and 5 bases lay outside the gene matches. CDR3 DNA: TGCGCCAGCAGTGTGACAGGGAGGAACACTGAAGCTTTCTTT. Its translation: CASSVTGRNTEAFF.

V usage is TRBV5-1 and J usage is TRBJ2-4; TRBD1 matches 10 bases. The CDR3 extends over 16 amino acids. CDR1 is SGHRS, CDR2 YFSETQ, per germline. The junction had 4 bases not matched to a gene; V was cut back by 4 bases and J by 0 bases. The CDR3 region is CASSVRTGGAKNIQYF. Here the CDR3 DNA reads TGCGCCAGCAGCGTGAGGACAGGGGGAGCCAAAAACATTCAGTACTTC.

Here the CDR3 reads CASSPRTGVNSPLHF. CDR3 nucleotides: TGTGCCAGCTCACCCCGGACTGGGGTGAATTCACCCCTCCACTTT. This chain connects TRBV18 to TRBJ1-6; D call uncertain. CDR1 is KGHSH, CDR2 LQKENI, per germline. This CDR3 is 15 amino acids long. Trimming pared 3 bases from V and 7 bases from J, leaving 13 bases between.

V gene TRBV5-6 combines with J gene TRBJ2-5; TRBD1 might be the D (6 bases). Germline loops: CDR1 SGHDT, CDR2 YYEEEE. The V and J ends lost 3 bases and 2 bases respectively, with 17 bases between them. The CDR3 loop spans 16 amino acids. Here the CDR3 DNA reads TGTGCCAGCAGCTGGCTGGACCGGGACACACAAGAGACCCAGTACTTC. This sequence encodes CASSWLDRDTQETQYF.

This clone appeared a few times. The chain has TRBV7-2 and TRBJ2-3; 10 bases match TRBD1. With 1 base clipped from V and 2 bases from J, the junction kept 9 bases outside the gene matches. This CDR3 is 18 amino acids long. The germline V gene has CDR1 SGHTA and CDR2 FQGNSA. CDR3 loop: CASSLDQPGQGLTDTQYF. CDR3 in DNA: TGTGCCAGCAGCTTAGATCAACCGGGACAGGGGCTCACAGATACGCAGTATTTT.

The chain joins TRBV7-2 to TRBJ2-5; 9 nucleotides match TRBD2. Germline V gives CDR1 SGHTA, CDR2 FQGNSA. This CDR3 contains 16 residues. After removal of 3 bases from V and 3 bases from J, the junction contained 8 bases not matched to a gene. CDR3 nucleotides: TGTGCCAGCAGCTTCGCTAGCGGGGATAAAAAAGAGACCCAGTACTTC. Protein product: CASSFASGDKKETQYF.

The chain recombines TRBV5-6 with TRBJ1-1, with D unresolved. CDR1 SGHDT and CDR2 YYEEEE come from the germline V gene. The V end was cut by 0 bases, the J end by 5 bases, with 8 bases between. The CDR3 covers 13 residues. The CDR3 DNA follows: TGTGCCAGCAGCTTGGTTTTCGGGACTGAAGCTTTCTTT. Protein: CASSLVFGTEAFF.

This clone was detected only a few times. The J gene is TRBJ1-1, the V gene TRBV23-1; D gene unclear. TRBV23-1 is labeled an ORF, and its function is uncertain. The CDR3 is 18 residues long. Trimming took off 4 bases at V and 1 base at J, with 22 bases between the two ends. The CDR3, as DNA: TGCGCCAGCAGTCTACCCTATGGCAGACTCAGTTCGAACACTGAAGCTTTCTTT. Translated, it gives CASSLPYGRLSSNTEAFF.

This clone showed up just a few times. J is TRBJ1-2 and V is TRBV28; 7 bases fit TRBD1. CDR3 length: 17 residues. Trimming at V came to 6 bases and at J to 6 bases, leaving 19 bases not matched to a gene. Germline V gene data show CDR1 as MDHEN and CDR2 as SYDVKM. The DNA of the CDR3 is TGTGCCAGCAGCCTCAGTCCGGGACAGTCTACCCGGGATGGCTACACCTTC. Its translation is CASSLSPGQSTRDGYTF.

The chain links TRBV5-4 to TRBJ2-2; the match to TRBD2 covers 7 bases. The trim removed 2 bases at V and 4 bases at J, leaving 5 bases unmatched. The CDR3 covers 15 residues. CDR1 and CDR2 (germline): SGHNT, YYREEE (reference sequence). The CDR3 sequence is CASSFGLVSTGELFF. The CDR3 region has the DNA TGTGCCAGCAGCTTCGGACTAGTTAGCACCGGGGAGCTGTTTTTT.

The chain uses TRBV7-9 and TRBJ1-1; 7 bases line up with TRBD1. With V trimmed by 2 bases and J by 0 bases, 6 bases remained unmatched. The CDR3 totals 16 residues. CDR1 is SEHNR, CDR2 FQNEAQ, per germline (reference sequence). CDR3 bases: TGTGCCAGCAGCTTATGGACAGGCCTAATGAACACTGAAGCTTTCTTT. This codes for CASSLWTGLMNTEAFF.

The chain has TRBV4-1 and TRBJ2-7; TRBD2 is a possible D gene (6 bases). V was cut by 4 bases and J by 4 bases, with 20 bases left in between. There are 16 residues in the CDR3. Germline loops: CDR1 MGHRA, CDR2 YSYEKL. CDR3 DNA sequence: TGCGCCAGCAGCCCCCTTCCCGGGGGACTTTTATACGAGCAGTACTTC. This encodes CASSPLPGGLLYEQYF.

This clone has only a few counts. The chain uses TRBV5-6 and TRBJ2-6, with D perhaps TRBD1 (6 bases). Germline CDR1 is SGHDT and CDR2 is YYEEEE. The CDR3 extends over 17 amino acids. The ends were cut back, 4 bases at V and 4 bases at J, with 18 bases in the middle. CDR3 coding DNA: TGTGCCAGCAGCGCGCCACAGGGTCTGGACGGGGCCAACGTCCTGACTTTC. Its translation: CASSAPQGLDGANVLTF.

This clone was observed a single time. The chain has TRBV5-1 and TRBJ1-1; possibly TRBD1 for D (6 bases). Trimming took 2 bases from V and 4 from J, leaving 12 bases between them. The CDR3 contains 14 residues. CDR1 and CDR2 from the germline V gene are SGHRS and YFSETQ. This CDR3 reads CASSLSPGVTEAFF. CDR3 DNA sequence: TGCGCCAGCAGCTTATCACCAGGGGTCACTGAAGCTTTCTTT.

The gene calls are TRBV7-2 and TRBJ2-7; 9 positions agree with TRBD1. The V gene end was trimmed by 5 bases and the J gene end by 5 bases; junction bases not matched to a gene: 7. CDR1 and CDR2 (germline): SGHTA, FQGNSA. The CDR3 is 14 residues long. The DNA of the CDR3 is TGTGCCAGCAGCCACAGGGGGCGCATCAACGAGCAGTACTTC. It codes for CASSHRGRINEQYF.

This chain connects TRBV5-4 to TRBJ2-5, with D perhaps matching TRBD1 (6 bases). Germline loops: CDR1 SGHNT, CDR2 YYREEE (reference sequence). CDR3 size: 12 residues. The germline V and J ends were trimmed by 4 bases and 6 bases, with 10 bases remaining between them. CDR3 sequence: CASSLGTKTQYF. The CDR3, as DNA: TGTGCCAGCAGCCTAGGGACAAAGACCCAGTACTTC.

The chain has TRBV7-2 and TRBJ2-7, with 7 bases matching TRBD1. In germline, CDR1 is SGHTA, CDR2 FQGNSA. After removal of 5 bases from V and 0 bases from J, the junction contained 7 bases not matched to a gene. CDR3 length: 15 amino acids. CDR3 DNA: TGTGCCAGCAGCCCGACGGGACAGAGCTCCTACGAGCAGTACTTC. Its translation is CASSPTGQSSYEQYF.

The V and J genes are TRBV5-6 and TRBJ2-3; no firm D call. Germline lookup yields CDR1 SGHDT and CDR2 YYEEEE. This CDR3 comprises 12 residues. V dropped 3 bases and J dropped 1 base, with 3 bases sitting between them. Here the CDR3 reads CASSSGTDTQYF. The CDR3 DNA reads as TGTGCCAGCAGCTCTGGCACAGATACGCAGTATTTT.

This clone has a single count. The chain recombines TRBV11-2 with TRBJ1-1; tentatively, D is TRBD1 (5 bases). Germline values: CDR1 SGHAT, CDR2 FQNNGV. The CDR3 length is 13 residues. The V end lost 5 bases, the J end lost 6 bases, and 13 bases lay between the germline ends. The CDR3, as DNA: TGTGCCAGCAGCCCAGGGATTGGGGCTGAAGCTTTCTTT. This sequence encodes CASSPGIGAEAFF.

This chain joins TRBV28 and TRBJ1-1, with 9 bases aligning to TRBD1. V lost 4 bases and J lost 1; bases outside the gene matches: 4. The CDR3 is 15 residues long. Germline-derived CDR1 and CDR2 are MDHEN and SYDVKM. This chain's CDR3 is CASSSPGQGNTEAFF. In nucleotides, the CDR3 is TGTGCCAGCAGTTCTCCGGGACAGGGGAACACTGAAGCTTTCTTT.

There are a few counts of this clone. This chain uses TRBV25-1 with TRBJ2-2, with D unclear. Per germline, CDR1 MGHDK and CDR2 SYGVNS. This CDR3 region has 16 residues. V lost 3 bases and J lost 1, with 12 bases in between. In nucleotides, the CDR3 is TGTGCCAGCAGTGATTCCGGTCACTGGAACACCGGGGAGCTGTTTTTT. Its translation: CASSDSGHWNTGELFF. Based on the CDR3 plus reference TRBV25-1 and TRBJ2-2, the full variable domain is EADIYQTPRYLVIGTGKKITLECSQTMGHDKMYWYQQDPGMELHLIHYSYGVNSTEKGDLSSESTVSRIRTEHFPLTLESARPSHTSQYLCASSDSGHWNTGELFFGEGSRLTVL.

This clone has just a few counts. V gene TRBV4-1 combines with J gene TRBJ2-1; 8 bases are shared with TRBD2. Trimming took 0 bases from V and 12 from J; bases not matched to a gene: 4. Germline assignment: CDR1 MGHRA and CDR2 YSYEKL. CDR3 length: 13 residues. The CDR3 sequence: CASSQDQAGGQFF. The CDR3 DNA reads TGCGCCAGCAGCCAAGATCAGGCGGGAGGGCAGTTCTTC.

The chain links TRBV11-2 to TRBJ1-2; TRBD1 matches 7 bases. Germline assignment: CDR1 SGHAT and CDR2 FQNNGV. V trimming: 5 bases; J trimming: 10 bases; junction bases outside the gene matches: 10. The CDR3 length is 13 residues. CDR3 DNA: TGTGCCAGCAGCATCAGACAGGGATCCTCCTACACCTTC. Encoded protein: CASSIRQGSSYTF.